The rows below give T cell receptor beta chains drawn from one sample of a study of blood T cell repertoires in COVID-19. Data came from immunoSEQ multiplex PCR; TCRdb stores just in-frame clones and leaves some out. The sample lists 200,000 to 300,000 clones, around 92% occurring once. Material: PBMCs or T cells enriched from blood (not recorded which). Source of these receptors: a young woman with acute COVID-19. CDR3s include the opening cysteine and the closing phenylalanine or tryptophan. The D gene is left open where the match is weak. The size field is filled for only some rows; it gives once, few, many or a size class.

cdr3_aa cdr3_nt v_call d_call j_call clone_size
CASSPPQAGGPNEQFF TGCGCCAGCAGCCCTCCGCAAGCGGGGGGGCCCAATGAGCAGTTCTTC TRBV5-1 TRBD2 TRBJ2-1 .
CASARARYEQYF TGTGCCAGCGCGCGGGCACGGTACGAGCAGTACTTC TRBV6-5 . TRBJ2-7 .
CATSDFEGAGELFF TGTGCCACCAGTGATTTCGAGGGGGCCGGGGAGCTGTTTTTT TRBV24-1 . TRBJ2-2 .
CASSLWTAPSSYNSPLHF TGTGCCAGCAGCTTATGGACAGCTCCCAGCTCCTATAATTCACCCCTCCACTTT TRBV13 . TRBJ1-6 .
CASSFLPRSSSYNEQFF TGTGCCAGCAGCTTCTTGCCCCGGTCGAGCTCCTACAATGAGCAGTTCTTC TRBV5-6 . TRBJ2-1 .
CASSERGASASSPLHF TGTGCCAGCAGTGAAAGGGGTGCGTCAGCTTCGTCACCCCTCCACTTT TRBV6-1 . TRBJ1-6 .
CASSLPTYRDLNTEAFF TGTGCCAGCAGCTTGCCCACCTACAGGGATTTGAACACTGAAGCTTTCTTT TRBV7-9 . TRBJ1-1 .
CAISVSDRGDGYTF TGTGCCATCAGTGTCTCGGACAGGGGGGATGGCTACACCTTC TRBV10-3 TRBD1 TRBJ1-2 .
CASSQEGRAHEQYF TGCGCCAGCAGCCAAGAAGGCAGGGCCCACGAGCAGTACTTC TRBV4-3 . TRBJ2-7 .
CASSIAGFEETQYF TGTGCCAGTAGTATAGCAGGGTTCGAAGAGACCCAGTACTTC TRBV19 . TRBJ2-5 .
CAWSHGPSYEQYF TGTGCCTGGAGCCATGGGCCCTCCTACGAGCAGTACTTC TRBV30 . TRBJ2-7 .
CASSEPGDTQYF TGCGCCAGCAGTGAACCGGGGGATACGCAGTATTTT TRBV10-1 . TRBJ2-3 .
CASSDLAGTVDEQFF TGTGCCAGCAGTGACTTAGCGGGGACTGTCGATGAGCAGTTCTTC TRBV2 TRBD2 TRBJ2-1 .
CASSQGQANSPLHF TGTGCCAGCTCACAGGGACAGGCCAATTCACCCCTCCACTTT TRBV18 TRBD1 TRBJ1-6 .
CAWSVPGGPRAFF TGTGCCTGGAGTGTACCAGGGGGCCCTCGAGCTTTCTTT TRBV30 TRBD1 TRBJ1-1 few
CASSLGGGRGYTF TGTGCCAGCAGTTTAGGAGGGGGCCGTGGCTACACCTTC TRBV27 TRBD1 TRBJ1-2 .
CASSMDRGTEAFF TGTGCCAGCAGTATGGACAGGGGCACTGAAGCTTTCTTT TRBV27 TRBD1 TRBJ1-1 .
CASSLTRAVTDTQYF TGTGCCAGCAGCCTCACGAGGGCAGTCACAGATACGCAGTATTTT TRBV7-7 . TRBJ2-3 .
CASSTRQGATEAFF TGTGCCAGCAGCACGCGACAGGGGGCGACTGAAGCTTTCTTT TRBV7-2 TRBD1 TRBJ1-1 .
CASSGLRNSYNEQFF TGTGCCAGCAGTGGACTGAGGAACTCCTACAATGAGCAGTTCTTC TRBV2 . TRBJ2-1 .
CASSIDRGHSPLHF TGTGCCAGTAGTATCGACAGGGGTCATTCACCCCTCCACTTT TRBV19 TRBD1 TRBJ1-6 .
CASSRTGGNQPQHF TGTGCCAGCAGCCGGACAGGGGGTAATCAGCCCCAGCATTTT TRBV6-5 TRBD1 TRBJ1-5 .
CASNWAGQGDHQPQHF TGTGCCAGTAACTGGGCCGGACAGGGGGATCATCAGCCCCAGCATTTT TRBV19 TRBD1 TRBJ1-5 .
CASITGTGGAQYGYTF TGTGCCAGCATCACCGGGACAGGGGGCGCACAGTATGGCTACACCTTC TRBV6-4 TRBD1 TRBJ1-2 .
CASGYGQSNTEAFF TGTGCTAGTGGATACGGACAGTCAAACACTGAAGCTTTCTTT TRBV12-5 . TRBJ1-1 .
CAISGVKGGNTEAFF TGTGCCATCAGTGGGGTCAAGGGAGGGAACACTGAAGCTTTCTTT TRBV10-3 . TRBJ1-1 .
CASSILDRTVLDLGYTF TGTGCCAGTAGTATATTGGACAGGACCGTATTGGATCTTGGCTACACCTTC TRBV19 TRBD1 TRBJ1-2 .
CASSWGLEYNEQFF TGCGCCAGCAGCTGGGGACTAGAATACAATGAGCAGTTCTTC TRBV5-1 TRBD2 TRBJ2-1 .
CASSLAGLTETQYF TGTGCCAGCAGCTTAGCGGGCCTAACAGAGACCCAGTACTTC TRBV7-9 . TRBJ2-5 once
CASSWIVGSSYEQYF TGTGCCAGCAGCTGGATTGTTGGGAGCTCCTACGAGCAGTACTTC TRBV11-2 . TRBJ2-7 .
CASSGHPNTEAFF TGTGCCAGCAGTGGGCACCCGAACACTGAAGCTTTCTTT TRBV2 . TRBJ1-1 few
CASKDRGNTEAFF TGTGCCAGCAAGGACAGGGGGAACACTGAAGCTTTCTTT TRBV6-5 TRBD1 TRBJ1-1 .
CASSPGGPTPLHF TGTGCCAGCAGCCCCGGGGGGCCAACTCCCCTCCACTTT TRBV12-3/TRBV12-4 . TRBJ1-6 .
CASSVSDRGIGYTF TGTGCCAGCAGTGTCTCGGACAGGGGAATCGGCTACACCTTC TRBV25-1 TRBD1 TRBJ1-2 .